The sequence of this TCR beta chain was determined in a study of beta chain features in type 1 diabetes. Study findings and constraints: In every one of the four CD4+ subsets, TCRB CDR3s were moderately but significantly shorter in Type 1 diabetes patients. Patients' naive, central memory and Treg TCRB repertoires seemed closer to one another than those of healthy donors.

About this clone itself: Its antigen is as yet unknown.

V lost 7 bases to trimming and J lost 6 bases; unmatched junction nucleotides: 5. Per the germline V gene, CDR1 is DFQATT and CDR2 is SNEGSKA (reference sequence). This CDR3 contains 11 residues. Reverse transcribing all isolated RNA meant expressed TCRB transcripts were sequenced. Profiled with immunoSEQ multiplex PCR; TCRdb holds only in-frame clones, not every one. The profile shows over 700,000 clones, under 20% of them singletons. The chain recombines TRBV20-1 with TRBJ2-7; 8 positions agree with TRBD1. The receptor was isolated from a woman aged 18-30 years in good health. The source material was naive CD4+ T cells from blood. CDR3 in amino acids: CSETGEREQYF. The DNA for the CDR3 is TGCAGTGAGACAGGGGAACGCGAGCAGTACTTC.